This T cell receptor beta chain was obtained from a study of breast tumors, draining lymph nodes, adjacent tissues. The study, taken as a whole, reports: That most tumor T cells come from lymph nodes remained unproven. Luminal-like breast cancer showed significantly higher tumor–nontumor repertoire similarity than basal-like.

The length of the CDR3 is 11 residues. Trimming took off 5 bases at V and 4 bases at J, with 4 bases between the two ends. Germline-derived CDR1 and CDR2 are SEHNR and FQNEAQ (reference sequence). TCRdb called the multiplex PCR reads again in MiXCR, with one record for every CDR3 protein. The sample includes about 140,000 distinct CDR3 sequences, about 31% seen only once; the top ten take about 2.5%. The lymph nodes were axillary draining lymph nodes from breast cancer patients. This clonotype was counted many times. Antigen: not known. The sequenced sample was axillary lymph node tissue. The TCR comes from a female donor with breast cancer. Some clones in this sample may be carry-over from other donors' samples. The J gene is TRBJ2-3, the V gene TRBV7-9, with D uncertain. Written as DNA, the CDR3 is TGTGCCAGCAGCGAATCAGATACGCAGTATTTT. The encoded protein is CASSESDTQYF.